This T cell receptor (beta chain) was sequenced for a study of blood T cells in healthy people across ages. Primers used in a second PCR of roughly 7 to 11 cycles were a sample-barcoded 5' primer and a J-beta primer mix. Each cDNA molecule was tagged by a template-switch adaptor with 12 random nucleotides. TCRdb re-called the 5' RACE reads through MiXCR, storing one row per CDR3 protein. The sample records 850,000 to 1,000,000 distinct CDR3 sequences, about 51% being singletons. This clonotype was counted only a few times. The antigen is unknown. Study-wide findings and caveats: Greater diversity and more naive CD4+ cells were seen in long-lived donors than in aged donors. No one knew whether donors had CMV, which possibly confounded expanded clonotype changes.

Germline V lookup: CDR1 MNHEY, CDR2 SVGEGT. V was pared by 0 bases and J by 0 bases, with 5 bases between. The CDR3 runs 15 residues. The sequence came from a woman aged 55-69 years in good health. Sequenced sample: blood. V usage is TRBV6-2 or TRBV6-3 and J usage is TRBJ1-4; D is ambiguous. The CDR3 is CASSYSGSTNEKLFF. CDR3 nucleotide sequence: TGTGCCAGCAGTTACTCGGGATCAACTAATGAAAAACTGTTTTTT.